A selection of T cell receptor beta chains follows, all from one sample in a study of blood T cell repertoires in COVID-19. Using immunoSEQ multiplex PCR, the repertoire was profiled, and TCRdb retains in-frame clones only, with some absent. The sample consists of approximately 47,000 clones, more than 75% of them appearing once. The sequenced material came from peripheral blood. Source of these receptors: an older woman with acute or convalescent COVID-19. Each CDR3 is given with its conserved first and last residue. Fields, in order: D gene, V gene, J gene, clone size, CDR3 DNA, CDR3 protein. D genes are given only for firm matches. Expanded clones get a size class; other rows say once, few or many, or leave the size out.

D gene: -; V gene: TRBV5-5; J gene: TRBJ1-1; clone size: -; CDR3 DNA: TGTGCCAGCAGCTTGGTCCCGGCGGCTGAGGCTTTCTTT; CDR3 protein: CASSLVPAAEAFF
D gene: -; V gene: TRBV4-2; J gene: TRBJ1-3; clone size: -; CDR3 DNA: TGTGCCAGCAGCCAAGGGCCCCCAAACACCATATATTTT; CDR3 protein: CASSQGPPNTIYF
D gene: -; V gene: TRBV2; J gene: TRBJ2-5; clone size: -; CDR3 DNA: TGTGCCAGCAAGTCTAGCCGCGGGACCCAGTACTTC; CDR3 protein: CASKSSRGTQYF
D gene: -; V gene: TRBV19; J gene: TRBJ1-1; clone size: -; CDR3 DNA: TGTGCCAGTAACTTCTTAGGATTAGCGACGAACACTGAAGCTTTCTTT; CDR3 protein: CASNFLGLATNTEAFF
D gene: -; V gene: TRBV14; J gene: TRBJ1-6; clone size: few; CDR3 DNA: TGTGCCAGCAGCCAAGGGCAGTTGAATTCACCCCTCCACTTT; CDR3 protein: CASSQGQLNSPLHF
D gene: TRBD1; V gene: TRBV5-1; J gene: TRBJ1-2; clone size: once; CDR3 DNA: TGCGCCAGCAGCCGCGGGACAGACATCTATGGCTACACCTTC; CDR3 protein: CASSRGTDIYGYTF
D gene: -; V gene: TRBV18; J gene: TRBJ1-3; clone size: -; CDR3 DNA: TGTGCCAGCTCACCACAGACACCTGGAAACACCATATATTTT; CDR3 protein: CASSPQTPGNTIYF
D gene: -; V gene: TRBV28; J gene: TRBJ1-6; clone size: -; CDR3 DNA: TGTGCCAGCACCCTATCAGGGAATTCACCCCTCCACTTT; CDR3 protein: CASTLSGNSPLHF
D gene: -; V gene: TRBV5-1; J gene: TRBJ1-3; clone size: -; CDR3 DNA: TGCGCCAGCAGCTTGGTGATGGGGGCTGCTGGAAACACCATATATTTT; CDR3 protein: CASSLVMGAAGNTIYF
D gene: TRBD1; V gene: TRBV6-6; J gene: TRBJ1-5; clone size: once; CDR3 DNA: TGTGCCAGCAGTTCGACAGGGGGCAATCAGCCCCAGCATTTT; CDR3 protein: CASSSTGGNQPQHF
D gene: TRBD1; V gene: TRBV7-9; J gene: TRBJ1-4; clone size: -; CDR3 DNA: TGTGCCAGCAGCGAATCGGGACAGGGGCATGAAAAACTGTTTTTT; CDR3 protein: CASSESGQGHEKLFF
D gene: TRBD1; V gene: TRBV30; J gene: TRBJ1-2; clone size: -; CDR3 DNA: TGTGCCTGGACTACAGGGGGCTTTGGCTACACCTTC; CDR3 protein: CAWTTGGFGYTF
D gene: -; V gene: TRBV19; J gene: TRBJ1-1; clone size: -; CDR3 DNA: TGTGCCAGTAGTATAGCATCGGGGGGTATCGGCACTGAAGCTTTCTTT; CDR3 protein: CASSIASGGIGTEAFF
D gene: -; V gene: TRBV18; J gene: TRBJ1-4; clone size: once; CDR3 DNA: TGTGCCAGCTCACCGGGACTGAATGAAAAACTGTTTTTT; CDR3 protein: CASSPGLNEKLFF
D gene: -; V gene: TRBV18; J gene: TRBJ1-3; clone size: -; CDR3 DNA: TGTGCCAGCTCAGATCAAATACTTGGAAACACCATATATTTT; CDR3 protein: CASSDQILGNTIYF
D gene: -; V gene: TRBV3-1/TRBV3-2; J gene: TRBJ2-5; clone size: -; CDR3 DNA: TGTGCCAGCAGCCGGCAAGGTGGGGGCATTAAGACCCAGTACTTC; CDR3 protein: CASSRQGGGIKTQYF
D gene: TRBD1; V gene: TRBV7-7; J gene: TRBJ2-5; clone size: -; CDR3 DNA: TGTGCCAGCAGCTCGGGACAGGGCCCAGAGACCCAGTACTTC; CDR3 protein: CASSSGQGPETQYF
D gene: TRBD1; V gene: TRBV6-1; J gene: TRBJ1-1; clone size: -; CDR3 DNA: TGTGCCAGCAGTGAATCATACAGGACAGGGCGAACTGAAGCTTTCTTT; CDR3 protein: CASSESYRTGRTEAFF
D gene: -; V gene: TRBV9; J gene: TRBJ2-1; clone size: -; CDR3 DNA: TGTGCCAGCAGCCCTAGGCCCTTCGGAGGGATTTATGAGCAGTTCTTC; CDR3 protein: CASSPRPFGGIYEQFF
D gene: -; V gene: TRBV7-9; J gene: TRBJ2-3; clone size: -; CDR3 DNA: TGTGCCAGCAGCTTAGCGGGACTCTTTAGCACAGATACGCAGTATTTT; CDR3 protein: CASSLAGLFSTDTQYF
D gene: TRBD2; V gene: TRBV29-1; J gene: TRBJ2-3; clone size: once; CDR3 DNA: TGCAGCGTTGAGCGTCGGGGGGGCCGCACAGATACGCAGTATTTT; CDR3 protein: CSVERRGGRTDTQYF
D gene: TRBD1; V gene: TRBV7-2; J gene: TRBJ2-7; clone size: -; CDR3 DNA: TGTGCCAGCAGGATGACAGGGGCTGGGTACGAGCAGTACTTC; CDR3 protein: CASRMTGAGYEQYF
D gene: -; V gene: TRBV11-2; J gene: TRBJ2-4; clone size: -; CDR3 DNA: TGTGCCAGCAGCTTAGTTACTGACAGGGGAGGGCTAGCCAAAAACATTCAGTACTTC; CDR3 protein: CASSLVTDRGGLAKNIQYF
D gene: TRBD1; V gene: TRBV4-1; J gene: TRBJ1-1; clone size: -; CDR3 DNA: TGCGCCAGCAGCCCGGACAGGGCGAACACTGAAGCTTTCTTT; CDR3 protein: CASSPDRANTEAFF
D gene: TRBD1; V gene: TRBV27; J gene: TRBJ1-5; clone size: -; CDR3 DNA: TGTGCCAGCAAAATCCGGACAGGGCTTAGTCAGCCCCAGCATTTT; CDR3 protein: CASKIRTGLSQPQHF
D gene: -; V gene: TRBV18; J gene: TRBJ2-5; clone size: -; CDR3 DNA: TGTGCCAGCTCCCCAGGTGTGGGGGGTGTCGAGACCCAGTACTTC; CDR3 protein: CASSPGVGGVETQYF
D gene: -; V gene: TRBV6-1; J gene: TRBJ1-5; clone size: once; CDR3 DNA: TGTGCCAGCAGTGAAGGGAGGGAGGTGCGGGGTCAGCCCCAGCATTTT; CDR3 protein: CASSEGREVRGQPQHF
D gene: TRBD1; V gene: TRBV6-5; J gene: TRBJ1-5; clone size: -; CDR3 DNA: TGTGCCAGCCGGGACAGGGGGACGTTTCAGCCCCAGCATTTT; CDR3 protein: CASRDRGTFQPQHF
D gene: -; V gene: TRBV15; J gene: TRBJ2-2; clone size: -; CDR3 DNA: TGTGCCACCAGCGAGCCGACAGGCCGTACCGGGGAGCTGTTTTTT; CDR3 protein: CATSEPTGRTGELFF